These 20 T cell receptor beta chains came from one sample sequenced in a study of circulating and synovial CD4+ cells in juvenile arthritis. The protocol was immunoSEQ multiplex PCR, while the TCRdb copy is restricted to in-frame clones and leaves out a portion. Of 15,000 to 20,000 clones in the sample, about 90% were seen once. The sample comprised CD4+ T cells from blood. The receptors originated from a human donor with juvenile idiopathic arthritis.

The V gene is TRBV18, the J gene TRBJ2-2; D is possibly TRBD1 (6 bases). The germline V gene has CDR1 KGHSH and CDR2 LQKENI. There are 16 residues in the CDR3. With 3 bases removed from V and 1 base from J, the gap between germline ends came to 12 bases. The CDR3, as DNA: TGTGCCAGCTCACCCAGGACAGAGCTGAACACCGGGGAGCTGTTTTTT. Amino acids: CASSPRTELNTGELFF.

The rearrangement links TRBV6-6 to TRBJ2-7; D may be TRBD2 (6 bases). V was shortened by 7 bases and J by 3 bases, with 13 bases between the two germline ends. The CDR3 consists of 13 residues. CDR1 and CDR2 (germline): MNHNY, SVGAGI (reference sequence). The CDR3 spells CASNQGGNYEQYF. CDR3 nucleotides: TGTGCCAGCAACCAGGGAGGAAACTACGAGCAGTACTTC.

The gene calls are TRBV9 and TRBJ1-1; D call uncertain. Trimming left V 0 bases short and J 1 base short, with 4 bases between. This CDR3 spans 13 amino acids. The germline V gene has CDR1 SGDLS and CDR2 YYNGEE. The CDR3 spells CASSVARNTEAFF. The CDR3 region has the DNA TGTGCCAGCAGCGTAGCTCGGAACACTGAAGCTTTCTTT.

The J gene is TRBJ2-3, the V gene TRBV10-2; weak D call: TRBD1 (6 bases). The V end was cut by 6 bases, the J end by 2 bases, with 15 bases between. Germline values: CDR1 WSHSY, CDR2 SAAADI. The CDR3 consists of 15 residues. The CDR3, as DNA: TGCGCCAGCAGAATGACTCAGGGGTCCACAGATACGCAGTATTTT. Residues: CASRMTQGSTDTQYF.

V and J are TRBV7-2 and TRBJ2-7; 7 positions agree with TRBD1. The CDR3 has 15 residues. Germline V gene lookup returns CDR1 SGHTA and CDR2 FQGNSA. Unmatched junction bases numbered 4, after V lost 0 bases and J lost 2 bases. The CDR3 nucleotides read TGTGCCAGCAGCTTAGCCGGGACAGAGGCCTACGAGCAGTACTTC. Translating gives CASSLAGTEAYEQYF.

This chain links TRBV6-5 with TRBJ1-5; D is undetermined. There are 13 residues in the CDR3. The germline V gene has CDR1 MNHEY and CDR2 SVGAGI. V gave up 2 bases and J gave up 4 bases, with 6 bases separating them. The chain's CDR3 is CASSYSLNQPQHF. The CDR3 coding sequence is TGTGCCAGCAGTTACAGCCTAAATCAGCCCCAGCATTTT.

The chain links TRBV5-4 to TRBJ2-5; D call uncertain. The DNA end favors TRBJ2-7, so the J call may be wrong. The germline CDR1 and CDR2 sequences are SGHNT and YYREEE (reference sequence). The CDR3 extends over 15 amino acids. The CDR3 here is CASSLAGRIPYEQYF. Here the CDR3 DNA reads TGTGCCAGCAGCTTGGCTGGGCGTATCCCCTACGAGCAGTACTTC.

The chain employs TRBV6-5 and TRBJ2-1; 7 bases match TRBD1. The V gene end was trimmed by 0 bases and the J gene end by 3 bases; junction bases not matched to a gene: 5. The CDR3 sequence is 16 residues long. Germline CDR1 MNHEY, CDR2 SVGAGI. DNA for the CDR3: TGTGCCAGCAGTTACTCCCCGACAGGGCACTACAATGAGCAGTTCTTC. This codes for CASSYSPTGHYNEQFF.

The V and J genes are TRBV7-2 and TRBJ2-3; D may be TRBD2 (6 bases). This CDR3 spans 14 amino acids. CDR1 and CDR2 from the germline V gene are SGHTA and FQGNSA. V was trimmed by 6 bases and J by 4 bases, leaving 14 bases between them. The CDR3 nucleotides are TGTGCCAGCAGTCGGAGGGCCGGGTCAGATACGCAGTATTTT. This codes for CASSRRAGSDTQYF.

The chain is built from TRBV29-1 and TRBJ2-2; possibly TRBD2 for D (6 bases). The CDR3 extends over 14 amino acids. The ends were cut back, 6 bases at V and 5 bases at J, with 16 bases in the middle. The germline gives CDR1 SQVTM, CDR2 ANQGSEA. CDR3 sequence: CSVGAVRGTGELFF. The CDR3 coding sequence is TGCAGCGTCGGAGCCGTCCGGGGGACCGGGGAGCTGTTTTTT.

The chain recombines TRBV7-2 with TRBJ2-2; 12 nucleotides line up with TRBD1. The ends lost 2 bases at V and 3 bases at J; junction bases unmatched: 10. The length of the CDR3 is 19 residues. CDR1 is SGHTA and CDR2 is FQGNSA in the germline V gene. Written as DNA, the CDR3 is TGTGCCAGCAGCTTACTGGGACAGGGGGCTTCATGGGACACCGGGGAGCTGTTTTTT. Translating gives CASSLLGQGASWDTGELFF.

This clone was seen a single time. The chain combines TRBV18 with TRBJ1-5, with 9 bases aligning to TRBD1. The V and J ends lost 1 base and 7 bases, in that order; junction bases with no gene match: 5. Germline CDR1 and CDR2: KGHSH and LQKENI. The CDR3 is 15 residues long. The CDR3, as DNA: TGTGCCAGCTCACCACGGACAGGGGCGGACCAGCCCCAGCATTTT. Protein product: CASSPRTGADQPQHF.

The chain couples TRBV19 to TRBJ1-3; TRBD1 aligns across 8 bases. Trimming removed 10 bases from V and 1 base from J; junction bases left unmatched: 6. Germline CDR1 reads LNHDA; CDR2 reads SQIVND (reference sequence). The CDR3 consists of 14 residues. The CDR3 DNA follows: TGTGCCACCGGACAGGGTCCATCTGGAAACACCATATATTTT. It specifies CATGQGPSGNTIYF.

The chain employs TRBV7-9 and TRBJ1-2; TRBD1 matches 7 bases. This CDR3 contains 13 residues. Germline CDR1 is SEHNR and CDR2 is FQNEAQ (reference sequence). Trimming removed 5 bases from V and 6 bases from J; junction bases left unmatched: 6. CDR3: CASSLGRGNGYTF. For the CDR3, the DNA is TGTGCCAGCAGCCTTGGCAGGGGGAATGGCTACACCTTC. Complete variable domain (other parts from reference TRBV7-9 and TRBJ1-2): DTGVSQNPRHKITKRGQNVTFRCDPISEHNRLYWYRQTLGQGPEFLTYFQNEAQLEKSRLLSDRFSAERPKGSFSTLEIQRTEQGDSAMYLCASSLGRGNGYTFGSGTRLTVV.

V usage is TRBV30 and J usage is TRBJ2-3; 7 nucleotides match TRBD2. This CDR3 spans 15 amino acids. V lost 0 bases and J lost 3; bases outside the gene matches: 6. Germline V gene data show CDR1 as GTSNPN and CDR2 as SVGIG (reference sequence). CDR3 in amino acids: CAWSVRGVRTDTQYF. CDR3 bases: TGTGCCTGGAGTGTACGGGGGGTGCGTACAGATACGCAGTATTTT.

J is TRBJ1-5 and V is TRBV18; D might be TRBD1 (5 bases). The CDR3 runs 13 residues. V lost 5 bases, J lost 7 bases, and 12 bases lay in between. Germline loops: CDR1 KGHSH, CDR2 LQKENI. The CDR3, as DNA: TGTGCCAGCTCATTGCAGGGTCTGCAGCCCCAGCATTTT. It codes for CASSLQGLQPQHF. Full variable domain (remainder filled in from reference TRBV18 and TRBJ1-5): NAGVMQNPRHLVRRRGQEARLRCSPMKGHSHVYWYRQLPEEGLKFMVYLQKENIIDESGMPKERFSAEFPKEGPSILRIQQVVRGDSAAYFCASSLQGLQPQHFGDGTRLSIL.

The sample holds one count of this clone. The rearrangement uses TRBV19 and TRBJ2-1; 7 positions agree with TRBD2. The V gene end was trimmed by 4 bases and the J gene end by 9 bases; junction bases not matched to a gene: 12. The CDR3 is 15 amino acids. Looked up from germline, CDR1 is LNHDA and CDR2 is SQIVND (reference sequence). For the CDR3, the DNA is TGTGCCAGTAGTAGGTCGTGGGGGGGGTATAGTGAGCAGTTCTTC. This sequence encodes CASSRSWGGYSEQFF. Together with reference TRBV19 and TRBJ2-1, the CDR3 gives the full variable domain: DGGITQSPKYLFRKEGQNVTLSCEQNLNHDAMYWYRQDPGQGLRLIYYSQIVNDFQKGDIAEGYSVSREKKESFPLTVTSAQKNPTAFYLCASSRSWGGYSEQFFGPGTRLTVL.

The chain combines TRBV30 with TRBJ2-2, with D unresolved. The CDR3 has 14 residues. V was clipped by 4 bases and J by 1 base, with 10 bases between them. The germline gives CDR1 GTSNPN, CDR2 SVGIG (reference sequence). Here the CDR3 DNA reads TGTGCCTGGATTCGGCAGGTGAACACCGGGGAGCTGTTTTTT. It yields the protein CAWIRQVNTGELFF.

This chain joins TRBV6-6 and TRBJ1-5; 9 positions agree with TRBD1. V was pared by 6 bases and J by 7 bases, with 10 bases of the junction left unmatched. Per germline, CDR1 MNHNY and CDR2 SVGAGI (reference sequence). This CDR3 has 15 residues. The CDR3 coding sequence is TGTGCCAGCAGCTCTCCGGGACAGGGCACCCAGCCCCAGCATTTT. It encodes CASSSPGQGTQPQHF.

The J gene is TRBJ1-2, the V gene TRBV30; 8 bases map to TRBD1. Germline CDR1 GTSNPN, CDR2 SVGIG (reference sequence). The CDR3 is made up of 13 amino acids. Trimming at V came to 2 bases and at J to 6 bases, leaving 5 bases not matched to a gene. The CDR3 sequence: CAWSPGQGNGYTF. DNA of the CDR3: TGTGCCTGGAGTCCTGGACAGGGTAATGGCTACACCTTC.